The next 11 T cell receptor beta chains were all read from a single sample in a study of regulatory and conventional T cells in RAG deficiency. Clones were read by immunoSEQ multiplex PCR, and TCRdb kept only the in-frame ones, dropping some. Here the sample spans about 30,000 clones, about 87% being singletons. This sample also belongs to another study, concerning regulatory T cells. From that study: Amplification used 52 TRBV primers and 13 TRBJ primers.

The material sequenced was CD8+ T cells sorted from blood. The receptors come from a human donor in good health.

CDR3 sequence (DNA): TGTGCCAGTAGTATAGTGGCAGACAGGCCCAGGGGGCAGTTCTTC. Its translation is CASSIVADRPRGQFF. The V call is TRBV19, the J call TRBJ2-1; D possibly corresponds to TRBD1 (6 bases). V was pared by 1 base and J by 12 bases, with 19 bases between. This CDR3 region has 15 residues. From germline, CDR1 is LNHDA and CDR2 SQIVND (reference sequence). The whole variable domain, filled in from reference TRBV19 and TRBJ2-1, reads DGGITQSPKYLFRKEGQNVTLSCEQNLNHDAMYWYRQDPGQGLRLIYYSQIVNDFQKGDIAEGYSVSREKKESFPLTVTSAQKNPTAFYLCASSIVADRPRGQFFGPGTRLTVL.

This chain uses TRBV11-3 with TRBJ1-1, with D unresolved. Trimming took off 6 bases at V and 1 base at J, with 9 bases between the two ends. Germline V gene sequence: CDR1 SGHNT, CDR2 YENEEA. CDR3 size: 13 residues. The CDR3: CASRETANTEAFF. CDR3 bases: TGTGCCAGCAGGGAGACGGCGAACACTGAAGCTTTCTTT.

Only one count was recorded for this clone. V and J are TRBV11-2 and TRBJ1-1; 8 bases fit TRBD1. CDR1 is SGHAT and CDR2 is FQNNGV in the germline V gene. V gave up 5 bases and J gave up 5 bases; unmatched junction bases: 13. The CDR3 totals 16 residues. The CDR3 sequence is CASSAGSLGQGTEAFF. Written as DNA, the CDR3 is TGTGCCAGCAGCGCCGGGAGTCTCGGACAGGGTACTGAAGCTTTCTTT.

This clone was counted once. The chain links TRBV5-1 to TRBJ2-1; unclear D gene. This CDR3 comprises 12 residues. Germline lookup yields CDR1 SGHRS and CDR2 YFSETQ. V was cut by 0 bases and J by 8 bases, with 6 bases left in between. For the CDR3, the DNA is TGCGCCAGCAGCTTGGGGCAGGATGAGCAGTTCTTC. As protein: CASSLGQDEQFF.

The chain is built from TRBV10-2 and TRBJ2-3; D might be TRBD2 (6 bases). From germline, CDR1 is WSHSY and CDR2 SAAADI. V gave up 7 bases and J gave up 4 bases, with 15 bases separating them. The CDR3 spans 14 residues. Here the CDR3 reads CASTPRGEADTQYF. Written as DNA, the CDR3 is TGCGCCAGCACCCCGCGCGGGGAGGCAGATACGCAGTATTTT.

The chain employs TRBV30 and TRBJ1-1; the D is unclear. Trimming pared 4 bases from V and 4 bases from J, leaving 7 bases between. There are 11 residues in the CDR3. CDR1 and CDR2 from the germline V gene are GTSNPN and SVGIG (reference sequence). CDR3 amino acids: CAWNSVTEAFF. Here the CDR3 DNA reads TGTGCCTGGAACAGTGTCACTGAAGCTTTCTTT.

The genes are TRBV6-6 and TRBJ2-3; D is unresolved. Trimming shortened V by 6 bases and J by 2 bases, and 12 bases separated the two germline ends. The CDR3 consists of 14 residues. In germline, CDR1 is MNHNY, CDR2 SVGAGI (reference sequence). The CDR3 here is CASRNSETTDTQYF. The CDR3, as DNA: TGTGCCAGCAGGAACAGCGAGACCACAGATACGCAGTATTTT.

This chain joins TRBV4-1 and TRBJ2-7, with D perhaps TRBD1 (7 bases). V lost 5 bases to trimming and J lost 3 bases, with 17 bases between them. Germline assignment: CDR1 MGHRA and CDR2 YSYEKL. The length of the CDR3 is 15 residues. CDR3: CASSVGGQTNYEQYF. CDR3 bases: TGCGCCAGCAGCGTCGGGGGACAGACCAACTACGAGCAGTACTTC.

V and J are TRBV27 and TRBJ2-3, with D perhaps TRBD1 (6 bases). The CDR3 runs 14 residues. Germline values: CDR1 MNHEY, CDR2 SMNVEV (reference sequence). V was cut by 2 bases and J by 5 bases, with 11 bases left in between. The CDR3 coding sequence is TGTGCCAGCAGTTTAGAGTCAGGGGAAGATACGCAGTATTTT. As protein: CASSLESGEDTQYF.

The chain couples TRBV6-5 to TRBJ2-1; a weak D match, TRBD1 (6 bases). The V end was cut by 3 bases, the J end by 4 bases, with 10 bases between. CDR3 length equals 14 residues. The germline V gene has CDR1 MNHEY and CDR2 SVGAGI. CDR3 residues: CASSYMRGYNEQFF. As DNA, the CDR3 is TGTGCCAGCAGTTATATGAGGGGGTACAATGAGCAGTTCTTC.

The J gene is TRBJ1-5, the V gene TRBV19, with TRBD1 as a possible D gene (5 bases). Germline V gene lookup returns CDR1 LNHDA and CDR2 SQIVND (reference sequence). The length of the CDR3 is 16 residues. With 3 bases removed from V and 0 bases from J, the gap between germline ends came to 12 bases. The CDR3 region is CASSIPREYSNQPQHF. The DNA of the CDR3 is TGTGCCAGTAGTATCCCCAGGGAGTATAGCAATCAGCCCCAGCATTTT.